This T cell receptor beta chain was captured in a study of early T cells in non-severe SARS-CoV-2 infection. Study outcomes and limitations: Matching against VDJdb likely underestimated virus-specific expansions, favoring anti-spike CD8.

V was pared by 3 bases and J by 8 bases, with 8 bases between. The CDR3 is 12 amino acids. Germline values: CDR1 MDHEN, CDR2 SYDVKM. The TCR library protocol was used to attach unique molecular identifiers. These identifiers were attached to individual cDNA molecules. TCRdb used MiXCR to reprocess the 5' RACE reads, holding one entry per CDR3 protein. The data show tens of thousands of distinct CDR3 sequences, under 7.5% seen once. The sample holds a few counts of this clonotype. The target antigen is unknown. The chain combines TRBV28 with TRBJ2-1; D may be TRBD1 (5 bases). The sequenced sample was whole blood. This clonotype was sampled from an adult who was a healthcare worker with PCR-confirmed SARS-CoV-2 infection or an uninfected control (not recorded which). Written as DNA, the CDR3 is TGTGCCAGCAGTTTGGTGGGGCATGAGCAGTTCTTC. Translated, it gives CASSLVGHEQFF.